This T cell receptor beta chain was identified in a study of T cell responses to AZD1222 COVID-19 vaccine. The CDR3 length is 16 residues. V dropped 7 bases and J dropped 4 bases, with 20 bases sitting between them. Looked up from germline, CDR1 is LNHDA and CDR2 is SQIVND (reference sequence). Findings and limits, study-wide: Rises in breadth and depth of Spike-specific TCRs came after two AZD1222 doses. Scientists sampled the repertoires only once the peak T cell response had passed. Spike was spanned by vaccine-associated CD4 TCRs, which were dominant at 160-218 and 743-854.

The method was immunoSEQ multiplex PCR; TCRdb's version includes in-frame clones alone and lacks a portion of them. The table records roughly 120,000 clones, about 92% of them present only once. Details on this clone: Antigen unknown.

The sequence was obtained from an adult who received the AZD1222 COVID-19 vaccine. The chain uses TRBV19 and TRBJ1-5, with D tentatively TRBD1 (5 bases). This sample comprised peripheral blood, obtained 28 days after the second AZD1222 dose. This CDR3 reads CASIDVGARKNQPQHF. As DNA, the CDR3 is TGTGCCAGTATCGACGTAGGGGCGAGAAAGAATCAGCCCCAGCATTTT.